This passage covers 27 T cell receptor beta chains from one sample sequenced in a study of OX40 agonist ivuxolimab in advanced cancers. The table came from immunoSEQ multiplex PCR; TCRdb's copy has only in-frame clones and leaves some out. The table includes 65,000 to 70,000 clones, 90% to 95% detected once. Specimen: CD4+ or CD8+ T cells sorted from blood, collected in a trial of the OX40 agonist ivuxolimab. These receptors all stem from an adult with an advanced solid tumor such as melanoma, head and neck, liver or kidney cancer.

The chain employs TRBV9 and TRBJ2-1, with 9 bases lining up with TRBD2. CDR3 length: 16 amino acids. CDR1 and CDR2 from the germline V gene are SGDLS and YYNGEE. J was trimmed by 9 bases and V by 4 bases; bases with no gene match: 14. The CDR3 sequence is CASSPRVAGEGSEQFF. Here the CDR3 DNA reads TGTGCCAGCAGCCCTAGGGTAGCGGGAGAGGGTAGTGAGCAGTTCTTC.

This chain uses TRBV30 with TRBJ2-7; TRBD2 matches at 8 bases. The germline V gene encodes CDR1 GTSNPN and CDR2 SVGIG (reference sequence). The V and J ends lost 8 bases and 3 bases, in that order; junction bases with no gene match: 12. The CDR3 runs 14 residues. This chain's CDR3 is CAVQISGNNYEQYF. The CDR3 nucleotides are TGTGCCGTCCAAATTAGCGGGAACAACTACGAGCAGTACTTC.

The V and J genes are TRBV18 and TRBJ2-7; TRBD2 matches at 11 bases. The germline V gene encodes CDR1 KGHSH and CDR2 LQKENI. The CDR3 contains 15 residues. Germline trimming cut 5 bases from V and 4 bases from J; bases unmatched to any gene: 7. The CDR3 reads CASSTGLAELYEQYF. CDR3 nucleotides: TGTGCCAGCTCAACGGGACTAGCGGAACTATACGAGCAGTACTTC.

The V gene is TRBV7-2, the J gene TRBJ2-1; TRBD2 aligns across 11 bases. Germline values: CDR1 SGHTA, CDR2 FQGNSA. The CDR3 is made up of 19 amino acids. The ends lost 5 bases at V and 3 bases at J; junction bases unmatched: 15. The CDR3 DNA reads as TGTGCCAGCAGCACCCCGGGGACTAGCGGTACAGAATACTACAATGAGCAGTTCTTC. Amino acid sequence: CASSTPGTSGTEYYNEQFF.

Regarding this clone: One junction end does not reproduce the germline sequence, and a read error may be involved. The CDR3 sequence is CASSRPGTGGSHF. Written as DNA, the CDR3 is TGTGCCAGCAGTAGACCCGGGACAGGGGGTTCTCACTTC. The chain recombines TRBV5-4 with TRBJ2-5; 11 bases match TRBD1. Germline V lookup: CDR1 SGHNT, CDR2 YYREEE (reference sequence). The CDR3 is 13 residues long.

The V gene is TRBV7-8, the J gene TRBJ1-2, with 9 bases lining up with TRBD1. The CDR3 has 14 residues. V dropped 7 bases and J dropped 3; count of bases not matched to a gene: 6. From germline, CDR1 is SGHVS and CDR2 FQNEAQ. CDR3 in DNA: TGTGCCAGCAAGATGGGACAGGGTGACTATGGCTACACCTTC. Translation: CASKMGQGDYGYTF.

This clone has just one count. The chain employs TRBV6-5 and TRBJ1-5; D remains ambiguous. The CDR3 is 14 residues long. V was pared by 5 bases and J by 2 bases, with 10 bases between. Germline CDR1 is MNHEY and CDR2 is SVGAGI. CDR3 amino acids: CASSNIQGNQPQHF. CDR3 nucleotide sequence: TGTGCCAGCAGTAACATCCAGGGCAATCAGCCCCAGCATTTT.

Comment on this clone: The sample carries other DNA sequences with the same CDR3. CDR3 amino acids: CASSSAGGTEAFF. The CDR3 nucleotides read TGCGCCAGCAGCTCGGCCGGTGGCACTGAAGCTTTCTTT. The genes are TRBV5-1 and TRBJ1-1; no definite D call. Germline CDR1 SGHRS, CDR2 YFSETQ. CDR3 length: 13 residues. Trimming removed 3 bases from V and 4 bases from J, with 10 bases in between.

Note on this clone: An end of the junction differs from the germline gene, which may be a read error. This chain uses TRBV19 with TRBJ2-2, with D perhaps TRBD1 or TRBD2 (6 bases each). CDR3 size: 16 residues. Germline CDR1 is LNHDA and CDR2 is SQIVND (reference sequence). As DNA, the CDR3 is TGTGCCAGTAGTATGAAAGGCGGGACAAACACCAGGGAGCTGTTTTTT. This translates into CASSMKGGTNTRELFF.

Only one count was recorded for this clone. The J gene is TRBJ2-1, the V gene TRBV29-1; D unclear. The length of the CDR3 is 14 residues. Trimming left V 1 base short and J 10 bases short, with 17 bases between. Germline V gives CDR1 SQVTM, CDR2 ANQGSEA. The CDR3 protein is CSVEGSARVQEQFF. DNA for the CDR3: TGCAGCGTTGAAGGAAGCGCTAGAGTACAGGAGCAGTTCTTC.

V gene TRBV27 combines with J gene TRBJ2-7; 11 bases are a match to TRBD1. The germline V gene encodes CDR1 MNHEY and CDR2 SMNVEV (reference sequence). The CDR3 runs 14 residues. J was trimmed by 5 bases and V by 6 bases; bases with no gene match: 6. The CDR3 bases are TGTGCCAGCAGCCCCCGGACAGGGGGCCACGAGCAGTACTTC. As protein: CASSPRTGGHEQYF.

The chain links TRBV28 to TRBJ2-1; 9 bases align to TRBD2. V lost 5 bases and J lost 1; bases outside the gene matches: 3. The CDR3 totals 15 residues. Germline V gene data show CDR1 as MDHEN and CDR2 as SYDVKM. The CDR3 sequence: CASSVTSGSYNEQFF. The CDR3 DNA sequence: TGTGCCAGCAGTGTGACTAGCGGTTCCTACAATGAGCAGTTCTTC.

The chain joins TRBV5-4 to TRBJ1-1, with D maybe TRBD1 (5 bases). Trimming took off 4 bases at V and 5 bases at J, with 15 bases between the two ends. The CDR3 has 14 residues. Germline V gene lookup returns CDR1 SGHNT and CDR2 YYREEE (reference sequence). This chain's CDR3 is CASSPWSGRTEAFF. CDR3 DNA: TGTGCCAGCAGCCCATGGTCAGGGCGGACTGAAGCTTTCTTT.

This chain joins TRBV11-1 and TRBJ2-4, with no clear D. Trimming removed 1 base at V and 0 bases at J, with 10 bases between. The CDR3 totals 16 residues. The V gene's germline CDR1 is SGHAT and CDR2 FQDESV (reference sequence). The CDR3 region is CASSLGQTLAKNIQYF. CDR3 sequence (DNA): TGTGCCAGCAGCTTAGGGCAGACCTTAGCCAAAAACATTCAGTACTTC.

The chain joins TRBV27 to TRBJ1-2; no clear D gene. V gave up 7 bases and J gave up 2 bases, with 11 bases separating them. The CDR3 runs to 13 residues. CDR1 is MNHEY, CDR2 SMNVEV, per germline (reference sequence). The CDR3: CASKLTANYGYTF. The CDR3 DNA follows: TGTGCCAGCAAGTTGACGGCAAACTATGGCTACACCTTC.

V is TRBV19 and J is TRBJ2-1, with D possibly being TRBD1 or TRBD2 (7 bases each). Germline V gene lookup returns CDR1 LNHDA and CDR2 SQIVND (reference sequence). V lost 3 bases, J lost 9 bases, and 15 bases lay in between. The CDR3 consists of 14 residues. CDR3: CASSIRGGGGEQFF. CDR3 bases: TGTGCCAGTAGTATCCGGGGAGGGGGCGGTGAGCAGTTCTTC.

This sequence joins TRBV28 and TRBJ1-2; weak D call: TRBD1 (6 bases). This CDR3 has 15 amino acids. The V and J ends lost 4 bases and 5 bases respectively, with 17 bases between them. The germline V gene encodes CDR1 MDHEN and CDR2 SYDVKM. DNA of the CDR3: TGTGCCAGCAGTTGGCCACAGGGAGGGGATTATGGCTACACCTTC. Its protein product is CASSWPQGGDYGYTF.

There are a few counts of this clone. The gene calls are TRBV19 and TRBJ1-5; possible D gene TRBD1, 5 bases. Trimming pared 2 bases from V and 3 bases from J, leaving 11 bases between. The CDR3 is made up of 15 amino acids. CDR1 LNHDA and CDR2 SQIVND come from the germline V gene (reference sequence). For the CDR3, the DNA is TGTGCCAGTAGTATACCACAGGTATACAATCAGCCCCAGCATTTT. Translated, it gives CASSIPQVYNQPQHF. The whole variable domain, filled in from reference TRBV19 and TRBJ1-5, reads DGGITQSPKYLFRKEGQNVTLSCEQNLNHDAMYWYRQDPGQGLRLIYYSQIVNDFQKGDIAEGYSVSREKKESFPLTVTSAQKNPTAFYLCASSIPQVYNQPQHFGDGTRLSIL.

J is TRBJ1-6 and V is TRBV27, with D possibly being TRBD1 (5 bases). This CDR3 spans 13 amino acids. V was shortened by 6 bases and J by 8 bases, with 11 bases between the two germline ends. Germline CDR1 and CDR2: MNHEY and SMNVEV (reference sequence). Here the CDR3 DNA reads TGTGCCAGCAGAGATTCGACAGATTCACCCCTCCACTTT. Translating it yields CASRDSTDSPLHF.

This clone showed up just a few times. J is TRBJ1-2 and V is TRBV6-1; no firm D call. CDR1 and CDR2 (germline): MNHNS, SASEGT. This CDR3 comprises 12 residues. With 8 bases removed from V and 1 base from J, the gap between germline ends came to 8 bases. As DNA, the CDR3 is TGTGCCAGCCTGTCCTTTAACTATGGCTACACCTTC. Residues: CASLSFNYGYTF.

J is TRBJ1-1 and V is TRBV2; D is perhaps TRBD1 (6 bases). The V end lost 5 bases, the J end lost 1 base, and 11 bases lay between the germline ends. Germline V CDR1 and CDR2: SNHLY, FYNNEI. CDR3 length: 14 amino acids. The CDR3 DNA sequence: TGTGCCAGCAGTTACATACAGGGGAACACTGAAGCTTTCTTT. Amino acid sequence: CASSYIQGNTEAFF.

The chain couples TRBV2 to TRBJ2-1; unclear D gene. This CDR3 is built from 15 residues. V was shortened by 3 bases and J by 10 bases, with 19 bases between the two germline ends. Per germline, CDR1 SNHLY and CDR2 FYNNEI. CDR3 DNA: TGTGCCAGCAGTGAGCGAACGTCCACCTTCAGGGAGCAGTTCTTC. Its protein product is CASSERTSTFREQFF.

This chain uses TRBV4-1 with TRBJ2-1, with D tentatively TRBD2 (6 bases). Per germline, CDR1 MGHRA and CDR2 YSYEKL. The CDR3 extends over 18 amino acids. V lost 2 bases to trimming and J lost 0 bases, with 17 bases between them. For the CDR3, the DNA is TGCGCCAGCAGCCAAAGCCTAGCGATGGGGAGCTCCTACAATGAGCAGTTCTTC. Its translation is CASSQSLAMGSSYNEQFF.

The V gene is TRBV18, the J gene TRBJ1-2; D perhaps matches TRBD1 (6 bases). Germline loops: CDR1 KGHSH, CDR2 LQKENI. With 4 bases removed from V and 4 bases from J, the gap between germline ends came to 16 bases. The CDR3 runs to 15 residues. The CDR3 DNA reads TGTGCCAGCTCACAAAGGGACAACCTGTTCTATGGCTACACCTTC. It is translated as CASSQRDNLFYGYTF.

This sequence joins TRBV19 and TRBJ2-2; 8 bases align to TRBD2. After removal of 4 bases from V and 5 bases from J, the junction contained 6 bases not matched to a gene. The CDR3 runs to 15 residues. The germline V gene has CDR1 LNHDA and CDR2 SQIVND (reference sequence). DNA for the CDR3: TGTGCCAGTAGTACAAAGCGGGAGAGGACCGGGGAGCTGTTTTTT. Amino acids: CASSTKRERTGELFF.

The CDR3 spells CASSEGTSGRAGEQFF. For the CDR3, the DNA is TGTGCCAGCAGTGAAGGGACTAGCGGGAGGGCCGGGGAGCAGTTCTTC. The chain couples TRBV6-1 to TRBJ2-1; TRBD2 matches 15 bases. Germline V gene sequence: CDR1 MNHNS, CDR2 SASEGT. With V trimmed by 1 base and J by 10 bases, 5 bases remained unmatched. This CDR3 is 16 amino acids long.

In its sample, this clone was seen once. V is TRBV5-1 and J is TRBJ1-5, with D tentatively TRBD1 (6 bases). There are 16 residues in the CDR3. Germline V gives CDR1 SGHRS, CDR2 YFSETQ. V gave up 0 bases and J gave up 2 bases, with 12 bases separating them. The CDR3 sequence: CASSLAGGLGNQPQHF. As DNA, the CDR3 is TGCGCCAGCAGCTTGGCCGGGGGGCTTGGCAATCAGCCCCAGCATTTT. Complete variable domain (other parts from reference TRBV5-1 and TRBJ1-5): KAGVTQTPRYLIKTRGQQVTLSCSPISGHRSVSWYQQTPGQGLQFLFEYFSETQRNKGNFPGRFSGRQFSNSRSEMNVSTLELGDSALYLCASSLAGGLGNQPQHFGDGTRLSIL.